The 29 T cell receptor beta chains below were found in one sample sequenced in a study of tumor-infiltrating lymphocytes in primary liver carcinoma. With around 500 ng total RNA as template and a constant-region primer, TCR beta cDNA was made. The TCR beta library was amplified through three nested multiplex PCR rounds in a modified ARM-PCR procedure. Amplification in the first two PCR rounds was performed using TRBV1-TRBV30 forward primers and a C-beta reverse primer for roughly 9 cycles each. TCRdb reanalysed the multiplex PCR reads using MiXCR and keeps one entry per CDR3 protein. The table shows 300,000 to 400,000 distinct CDR3 sequences, with around three fifths occurring only once. The blood RNA (from unsorted whole blood) was obtained, and germline DNA was also extracted. Sequenced: peripheral blood. The receptors derive from a man aged 35 to 55 with primary liver carcinoma and hepatitis B virus infection.

Concerning this clonotype itself: At one of its ends the junction is not consistent with the germline gene, which may arise from a read error. This chain uses TRBV5-1 with TRBJ1-5; D not certain. Germline CDR1 is SGHRS and CDR2 is YFSETQ. The CDR3 loop spans 17 amino acids. CDR3 bases: TGCGCAAGCAGCTTGCATCCGGCAAGACTTAGCAATCAGCCCCAGCATTTT. Translating gives CASSLHPARLSNQPQHF.

This clonotype was detected ten times or more. The V and J genes are TRBV10-3 and TRBJ2-3; D is perhaps TRBD2 (6 bases). The length of the CDR3 is 12 residues. Looked up from germline, CDR1 is ENHRY and CDR2 is SYGVKD. V dropped 8 bases and J dropped 4 bases, with 10 bases sitting between them. The CDR3 loop is CAIGGRPDTQYF. The CDR3 region has the DNA TGTGCCATCGGGGGGAGGCCAGATACGCAGTATTTT.

The CDR3 DNA reads TGCAGCGTTGAAGATTACAGGGGCTATGGCTACACCTTC. The encoded protein is CSVEDYRGYGYTF. The chain couples TRBV29-1 to TRBJ1-2; TRBD1 agrees at 7 bases. This CDR3 has 13 residues. The J segment lost 4 bases and the V segment lost 0 bases, leaving 2 bases of the junction unmatched. From germline, CDR1 is SQVTM and CDR2 ANQGSEA. Variable domain in full (rest from reference TRBV29-1 and TRBJ1-2): SAVISQKPSRDICQRGTSLTIQCQVDSQVTMMFWYRQQPGQSLTLIATANQGSEATYESGFVIDKFPISRPNLTFSTLTVSNMSPEDSSIYLCSVEDYRGYGYTFGSGTRLTVV.

As for this clonotype: A read error may explain this, as a much larger clone is one base away. The rearrangement uses TRBV6-6 and TRBJ2-6; D perhaps matches TRBD1 (5 bases). CDR1 and CDR2 (germline): MNHNY, SVGAGI (reference sequence). The CDR3 has 15 amino acids. The chain's CDR3 is CASGDLVAGANVMTF. The CDR3 nucleotides are TGTGCCAGCGGAGACCTGGTGGCTGGGGCCAACGTCATGACTTTC.

The chain employs TRBV11-2 and TRBJ1-5; TRBD1 aligns across 7 bases. CDR3 length: 14 amino acids. Unmatched junction bases numbered 11, after V lost 9 bases and J lost 6 bases. Germline lookup yields CDR1 SGHAT and CDR2 FQNNGV. The CDR3 here is CARSVGAGGQPQHF. CDR3 nucleotides: TGTGCCAGGAGCGTCGGGGCAGGGGGTCAGCCCCAGCATTTT.

This clonotype showed up just a few times. Just one base apart from a much larger clone, this may be a read error. This sequence joins TRBV6-1 and TRBJ2-7, with D perhaps TRBD1 or TRBD2 (5 bases each). This CDR3 is built from 16 residues. Germline V gene sequence: CDR1 MNHNS, CDR2 SASEGT. The CDR3 DNA reads as TGTACCAGCAGTGAAGCATGGCAGGGAGCGGTCTACGAGCAGTACTTC. It specifies CTSSEAWQGAVYEQYF.

This chain connects TRBV6-5 to TRBJ2-3; 10 bases are a match to TRBD2. The germline CDR1 and CDR2 sequences are MNHEY and SVGAGI. The J segment lost 11 bases and the V segment lost 6 bases, leaving 23 bases of the junction unmatched. The CDR3 totals 18 residues. CDR3 loop: CASSPVPGRLAGVHRQYF. The CDR3 DNA reads as TGTGCCAGCAGCCCCGTTCCTGGGCGCCTAGCGGGAGTACATAGGCAGTATTTT.

Of note for this clonotype: A read error may explain this, as a much larger clone is one base away. The rearrangement joins TRBV10-3 to TRBJ1-2; D is possibly TRBD1 (6 bases). Germline CDR1 and CDR2: ENHRY and SYGVKD. The CDR3 is 13 amino acids. In DNA, the CDR3 is TGTGCCATCAGGGACAGCGAGAACTATGGCTACATCTTC. Translated: CAIRDSENYGYIF.

To note about this clonotype: This could be a read error, since a much larger clone is one nucleotide away. The chain joins TRBV11-2 to TRBJ2-7; 10 bases align to TRBD2. Germline V gene sequence: CDR1 SGHAT, CDR2 FQNNGV. The CDR3 has 14 amino acids. The CDR3 DNA sequence: TGTGCCGGCAGCCGGCGACTAGCGGGTTACGAGCAGTACTTC. This codes for CAGSRRLAGYEQYF.

This clonotype has only one observation. One junction end disagrees with the germline gene, perhaps due to a read error. The rearrangement links TRBV29-1 to TRBJ2-7; 13 nucleotides match TRBD2. There are 16 residues in the CDR3. Per germline, CDR1 SQVTM and CDR2 ANQGSEA. CDR3 sequence reads: CSVGGLAGAGSYVQYF. DNA for the CDR3: TGCAGCGTCGGCGGACTAGCGGGAGCAGGTTCCTACGTGCAGTACTTC.

A remark on this clonotype: A read error may account for a junction end that differs from germline. J is TRBJ2-3 and V is TRBV11-2, with a tentative D call TRBD1 (6 bases). Per germline, CDR1 SGHAT and CDR2 FQNNGV. The length of the CDR3 is 15 residues. CDR3 sequence (DNA): TGCGCCAGCAGAATCCATTATGGGGGCACATATACGCAGTTTTTT. Its translation: CASRIHYGGTYTQFF.

This clonotype was observed a few times. The V and J genes are TRBV6-2 or TRBV6-3 and TRBJ2-7; perhaps TRBD1 as D (6 bases). The V end was cut by 7 bases, the J end by 6 bases, with 10 bases between. The CDR3 consists of 11 residues. Germline CDR1 reads MNHEY; CDR2 reads SVGEGT. CDR3 loop: CASTDRFEQYF. The CDR3 DNA is TGTGCCAGCACCGACAGGTTCGAGCAGTACTTC.

Notes on this clonotype: An end of the junction differs from the germline gene, which may be a read error. V is TRBV11-2 and J is TRBJ2-5; 12 nucleotides match TRBD2. Germline CDR1 SGHAT, CDR2 FQNNGV. The length of the CDR3 is 16 residues. CDR3 coding DNA: TGTGCTAGCAGCACGCGACTAGCGGGAGATTTGGAGGCCCAGTACTTC. Its translation: CASSTRLAGDLEAQYF. Filled out from reference TRBV11-2 and TRBJ2-5, the complete variable domain reads EAGVAQSPRYKIIEKRQSVAFWCNPISGHATLYWYQQILGQGPKLLIQFQNNGVVDDSQLPKDRFSAERLKGVDSTLKIQPAKLEDSAVYLCASSTRLAGDLEAQYFGPGTRLLVL.

Turning to this clonotype: A read error is possible here, since a much larger clone lies one base away. The chain recombines TRBV29-1 with TRBJ2-7, with D perhaps TRBD2 (5 bases). The CDR3 extends over 13 amino acids. Trimming shortened V by 1 base and J by 2 bases, and 9 bases separated the two germline ends. Germline CDR1 reads SQVTM; CDR2 reads ANQGSEA. For the CDR3, the DNA is TGCAGCGTTGAAGGACGGGGTACCTACGAGCAGTACTTC. Its translation: CSVEGRGTYEQYF.

A note on this clonotype: A much bigger clone sits one base away, suggesting this may be a read error. This likely comes from a read error, as the CDR3 has no conserved phenylalanine or tryptophan at its end. CDR3 sequence reads: CASSYSQVAGQPQHL. The CDR3 nucleotides read TGTGCCAGCAGTTACTCTCAGGTTGCAGGACAGCCCCAGCATCTT. This chain connects TRBV6-5 to TRBJ1-5; D unresolved. In germline, CDR1 is MNHEY, CDR2 SVGAGI. The V and J ends lost 0 bases and 7 bases respectively, with 13 bases between them. The CDR3 loop spans 15 amino acids.

This clonotype appeared many times. This chain connects TRBV6-5 to TRBJ2-3; D unresolved. The V end was cut by 5 bases, the J end by 2 bases, with 11 bases between. The CDR3 is 14 residues long. CDR1 is MNHEY and CDR2 is SVGAGI in the germline V gene. Written as DNA, the CDR3 is TGTGCCAGCAGTAAAAGGCAGTACACAGATACGCAGTATTTT. The encoded protein is CASSKRQYTDTQYF.

The chain has TRBV11-2 and TRBJ1-2, with D hard to call. CDR1 is SGHAT, CDR2 FQNNGV, per germline. Trimming left V 2 bases short and J 11 bases short, with 21 bases between. This CDR3 contains 15 residues. In DNA, the CDR3 is TGTGCCAGCAGCTTATTACTGATAAAGACCACGGGTTACACCTTC. Translating gives CASSLLLIKTTGYTF.

This clonotype was seen just once. CDR3 sequence: CVSSLGRGDEGEQFF. CDR3 in DNA: TGTGTGAGCAGCTTAGGGAGAGGGGACGAGGGTGAGCAGTTCTTC. The chain joins TRBV11-2 to TRBJ2-1; D is tentatively TRBD1 or TRBD2 (5 bases each). Germline CDR1 and CDR2: SGHAT and FQNNGV. The CDR3 runs to 15 residues.

This clonotype was observed a single time. The CDR3 ends on some other residue instead of the conserved phenylalanine or tryptophan, so this is likely a read error. The chain uses TRBV7-8 and TRBJ2-1, with 10 nucleotides matching TRBD2. This CDR3 region has 18 residues. Germline V gene lookup returns CDR1 SGHVS and CDR2 FQNEAQ. Germline trimming cut 2 bases from V and 0 bases from J; bases unmatched to any gene: 7. Written as DNA, the CDR3 is TGTGCCAGCAGCTTACTAGCGGGAGAGCCAAGCTCCTACAATGAGCAGTTCTCC. The encoded protein is CASSLLAGEPSSYNEQFS.

The chain employs TRBV28 and TRBJ1-1, with TRBD1 identical over 8 bases. Germline V gene data show CDR1 as MDHEN and CDR2 as SYDVKM. Losses at the gene ends were 6 bases for V and 5 bases for J; bases not matched to a gene: 5. This CDR3 is built from 13 residues. The CDR3 region is CASSDRGETEAFF. CDR3 bases: TGTGCCAGCAGCGACAGGGGTGAAACTGAAGCTTTCTTT. Supplemented by reference TRBV28 and TRBJ1-1, the full variable domain reads DVKVTQSSRYLVKRTGEKVFLECVQDMDHENMFWYRQDPGLGLRLIYFSYDVKMKEKGDIPEGYSVSREKKERFSLILESASTNQTSMYLCASSDRGETEAFFGQGTRLTVV.

About this clonotype: Germline is not matched at one junction end, which may reflect a read error. The V gene is TRBV4-1, the J gene TRBJ2-2; unclear D gene. CDR1 is MGHRA and CDR2 is YSYEKL in the germline V gene. The CDR3 runs 12 residues. The CDR3 region has the DNA TGCGCCAGCAGCCAAGGCACCCGGGAGCTGTTTTTT. This encodes CASSQGTRELFF.

This clonotype was seen a few times. The chain links TRBV5-1 to TRBJ2-2; D call uncertain. The CDR3 totals 16 residues. Germline V gene data show CDR1 as SGHRS and CDR2 as YFSETQ. The V gene lost 4 bases and the J gene lost 4 bases, with 17 bases spanning the gap. The CDR3 reads CASSAVGRPVTGELFF. CDR3 DNA: TGCGCCAGCAGCGCAGTGGGAAGGCCCGTCACCGGGGAGCTGTTTTTT.

This clonotype was detected many times. V gene TRBV6-1 combines with J gene TRBJ1-2; 11 nucleotides agree with TRBD1. The CDR3 is 15 residues long. The V gene's germline CDR1 is MNHNS and CDR2 SASEGT. V lost 0 bases, J lost 6 bases, and 3 bases stayed unmatched. CDR3 bases: TGTGCCAGCAGTGAAGCGGGGACAGGGGGTAATGGCTACACCTTC. Residues: CASSEAGTGGNGYTF.

This clonotype was counted many times. The V call is TRBV5-5, the J call TRBJ2-1; 7 nucleotides agree with TRBD2. Germline CDR1 SGHKS, CDR2 YYEKEE (reference sequence). The CDR3 is 20 residues long. The J segment lost 4 bases and the V segment lost 5 bases, leaving 24 bases of the junction unmatched. The CDR3 DNA reads TGTGCCAGCAGTTCTTGGGAGGCGGGAGTAGGGACGGTGAGGTACAATGAGCAGTTCTTC. Translating it yields CASSSWEAGVGTVRYNEQFF. The full variable domain, its missing parts supplied by reference TRBV5-5 and TRBJ2-1, is DAGVTQSPTHLIKTRGQQVTLRCSPISGHKSVSWYQQVLGQGPQFIFQYYEKEERGRGNFPDRFSARQFPNYSSELNVNALLLGDSALYLCASSSWEAGVGTVRYNEQFFGPGTRLTVL.

The V call is TRBV11-1, the J call TRBJ2-1; D is ambiguous. CDR1 and CDR2 from the germline V gene are SGHAT and FQDESV (reference sequence). Trimming took off 6 bases at V and 8 bases at J, with 14 bases between the two ends. This CDR3 has 13 amino acids. The CDR3: CASSHDGYHEQFF. The CDR3 bases are TGTGCCAGCAGTCATGATGGATACCATGAGCAGTTCTTC.

Comments on this clonotype: No conserved phenylalanine or tryptophan ends this CDR3, so it is likely a read error. This chain uses TRBV11-2 with TRBJ2-3; the D is unclear. The ends were cut back, 2 bases at V and 5 bases at J, with 8 bases in the middle. Germline values: CDR1 SGHAT, CDR2 FQNNGV. The CDR3 runs 13 residues. Here the CDR3 reads CASSLIALDTQYS. The DNA for the CDR3 is TGTGCCAGCAGCTTAATTGCACTAGATACGCAGTATTCT.

On this clonotype itself: The junction shows a germline mismatch at one end, possibly a read error. The chain has TRBV5-4 and TRBJ2-5, with D perhaps TRBD2 (5 bases). Germline V gene data show CDR1 as SGHNT and CDR2 as YYREEE (reference sequence). The CDR3 is made up of 14 amino acids. CDR3 sequence: CTSSPRAEQETQYF. CDR3 nucleotides: TGTACCAGCAGCCCCAGAGCGGAGCAAGAGACCCAGTACTTC.

The chain combines TRBV6-5 with TRBJ1-3; possibly TRBD1 for D (5 bases). The CDR3 is 16 amino acids. Germline V lookup: CDR1 MNHEY, CDR2 SVGAGI. Trimming stripped 5 bases from V and 1 base from J, with 15 bases between. CDR3 sequence reads: CASSLRDLASGNTIYF. The CDR3 DNA is TGTGCCAGCAGTCTACGGGACCTAGCTTCTGGAAACACCATATATTTT.

This clonotype turned up a few times. Given the absence of the conserved phenylalanine or tryptophan at the CDR3 end, a read error is likely. V and J are TRBV29-1 and TRBJ1-1; D remains ambiguous. Trimming shortened V by 3 bases and J by 1 base, and 9 bases separated the two germline ends. The CDR3 length is 13 residues. Germline values: CDR1 SQVTM, CDR2 ANQGSEA. The CDR3 region has the DNA TGCAGCGTTGAGTCCAACGGGAACACTGAAGCTTTCCTT. Translating gives CSVESNGNTEAFL.